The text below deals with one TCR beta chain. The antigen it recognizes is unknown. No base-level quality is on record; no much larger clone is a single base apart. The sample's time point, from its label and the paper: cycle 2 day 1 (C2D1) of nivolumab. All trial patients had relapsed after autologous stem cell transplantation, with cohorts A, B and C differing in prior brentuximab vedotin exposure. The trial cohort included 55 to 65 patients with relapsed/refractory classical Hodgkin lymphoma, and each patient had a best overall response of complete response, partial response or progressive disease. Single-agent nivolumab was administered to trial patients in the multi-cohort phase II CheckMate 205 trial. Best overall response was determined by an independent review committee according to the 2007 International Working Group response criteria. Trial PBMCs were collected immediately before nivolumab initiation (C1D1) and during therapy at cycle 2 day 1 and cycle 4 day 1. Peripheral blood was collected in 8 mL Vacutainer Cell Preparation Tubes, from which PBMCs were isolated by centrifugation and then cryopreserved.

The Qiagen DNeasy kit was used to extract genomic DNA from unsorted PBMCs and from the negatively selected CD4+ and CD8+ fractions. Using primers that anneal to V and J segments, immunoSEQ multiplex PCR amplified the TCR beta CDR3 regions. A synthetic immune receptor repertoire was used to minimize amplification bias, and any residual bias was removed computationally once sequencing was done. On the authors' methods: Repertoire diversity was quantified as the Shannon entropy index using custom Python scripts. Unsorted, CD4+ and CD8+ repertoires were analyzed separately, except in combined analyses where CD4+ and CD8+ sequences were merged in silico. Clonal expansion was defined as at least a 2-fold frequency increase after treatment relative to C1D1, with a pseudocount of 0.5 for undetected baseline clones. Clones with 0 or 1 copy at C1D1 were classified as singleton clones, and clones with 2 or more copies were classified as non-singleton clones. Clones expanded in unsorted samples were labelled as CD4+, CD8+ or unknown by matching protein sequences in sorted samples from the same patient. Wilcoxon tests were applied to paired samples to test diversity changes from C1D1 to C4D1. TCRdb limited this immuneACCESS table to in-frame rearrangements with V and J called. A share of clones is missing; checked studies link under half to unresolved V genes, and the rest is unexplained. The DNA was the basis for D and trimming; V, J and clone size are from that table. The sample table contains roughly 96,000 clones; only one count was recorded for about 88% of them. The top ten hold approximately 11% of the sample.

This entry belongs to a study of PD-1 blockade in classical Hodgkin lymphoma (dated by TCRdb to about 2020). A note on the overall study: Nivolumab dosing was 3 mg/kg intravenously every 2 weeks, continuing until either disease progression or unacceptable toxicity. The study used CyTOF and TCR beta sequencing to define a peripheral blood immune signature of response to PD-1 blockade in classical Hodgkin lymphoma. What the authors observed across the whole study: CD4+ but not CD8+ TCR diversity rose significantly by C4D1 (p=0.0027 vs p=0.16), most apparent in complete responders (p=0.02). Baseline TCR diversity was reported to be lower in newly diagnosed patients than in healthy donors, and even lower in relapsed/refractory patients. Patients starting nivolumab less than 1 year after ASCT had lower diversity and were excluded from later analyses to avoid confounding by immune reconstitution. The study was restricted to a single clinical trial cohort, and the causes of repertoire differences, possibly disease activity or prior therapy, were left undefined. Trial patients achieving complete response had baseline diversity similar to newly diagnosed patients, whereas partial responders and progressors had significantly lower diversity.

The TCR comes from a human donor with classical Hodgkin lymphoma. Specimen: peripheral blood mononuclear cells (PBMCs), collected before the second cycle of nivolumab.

The CDR3 protein: CASSLALAVSYEQYF. The DNA sequence is given as TGTGCCAGCAGCTTGGCTTTAGCGGTATCCTACGAGCAGTACTTC. This chain joins TRBV5-5 to TRBJ2-7; possibly the D gene is TRBD2, per 6 matching bases. V and J lose 0 bases and 1 base, and a span of 11 bases separates them. The CDR3, cysteine through phenylalanine, is 15 amino acids long. Kept here is only the CDR3 DNA, which spans 45 bases and is read in frame from base 1. For CDR1 and CDR2, the germline V gene (reference sequence) lists SGHKS and YYEKEE.